This record covers a single T cell receptor beta chain. This sample stems from a study of blood T cell repertoires in COVID-19. Study-level information: Acute and convalescent COVID-19 samples came from the United States, Italy and Spain. Sample material is recorded as cDNA or gDNA derived from T cells, B-cell-depleted T cells, or PBMCs.

Generated by immunoSEQ multiplex PCR, the TCRdb table keeps only in-frame clones and is missing some. The sample holds hundreds of thousands of clones; around 90% are singletons and the top ten take over 0.2%. Trimming took off 4 bases at V and 4 bases at J, with 12 bases between the two ends. Germline V gene lookup returns CDR1 SGHTA and CDR2 FQGNSA. The CDR3 has 14 amino acids. The sample was peripheral blood. The receptor was isolated from a woman younger than 30 with acute or convalescent COVID-19. The chain is built from TRBV7-2 and TRBJ2-3; weak D call: TRBD2 (7 bases). CDR3 sequence: CASSSEGGPDTQYF. The CDR3 region has the DNA TGTGCCAGCAGCTCGGAGGGGGGGCCAGATACGCAGTATTTT. Supplemented by reference TRBV7-2 and TRBJ2-3, the full variable domain reads GAGVSQSPSNKVTEKGKDVELRCDPISGHTALYWYRQSLGQGLEFLIYFQGNSAPDKSGLPSDRFSAERTGGSVSTLTIQRTQQEDSAVYLCASSSEGGPDTQYFGPGTRLTVL.